The 22 T cell receptor beta chains below come from one sample, sequenced in a study of T cell clonotyping in hematopoietic cell transplantation. Profiled with immunoSEQ multiplex PCR; TCRdb holds only in-frame clones, not every one. The sample contains around 12,000 clones, 72% of which appear only once. The sequencing used peripheral blood mononuclear cells, collected 180 days after allogeneic stem cell transplant. The source is a male patient over 55 who had an allogeneic stem cell transplant from an unrelated donor, so the T cells may come from the graft donor. Some clones in this sample may be carry-over from other donors' samples.

DNA for the CDR3: TGTGCCAGCGGTGGGGAGGGGATTAACACTGAAGCTTTCTTT. Translation: CASGGEGINTEAFF. The chain couples TRBV2 to TRBJ1-1; the D gene is possibly TRBD1 (5 bases). Looked up from germline, CDR1 is SNHLY and CDR2 is FYNNEI. The CDR3 consists of 14 residues. Between the trimmed V and J ends, which lost 8 bases and 2 bases, there was a span of 15 bases.

This clone has only one observation. This chain joins TRBV5-1 and TRBJ1-4; 8 nucleotides agree with TRBD1. J was trimmed by 8 bases and V by 3 bases; bases with no gene match: 9. Germline V gene sequence: CDR1 SGHRS, CDR2 YFSETQ. The CDR3 contains 15 residues. The CDR3 nucleotides are TGCGCCAGCAGCTATCGGGCAGGGGGCGTAGAAAAACTGTTTTTT. Residues: CASSYRAGGVEKLFF. Together with reference TRBV5-1 and TRBJ1-4, the CDR3 gives the full variable domain: KAGVTQTPRYLIKTRGQQVTLSCSPISGHRSVSWYQQTPGQGLQFLFEYFSETQRNKGNFPGRFSGRQFSNSRSEMNVSTLELGDSALYLCASSYRAGGVEKLFFGSGTQLSVL.

J is TRBJ2-7 and V is TRBV27, with unresolved D. This CDR3 is 16 amino acids long. Germline V gene sequence: CDR1 MNHEY, CDR2 SMNVEV (reference sequence). The V and J ends lost 5 bases and 2 bases respectively, with 19 bases between them. CDR3 sequence reads: CASSIDFRRSPYEQYF. The DNA of the CDR3 is TGTGCCAGCAGTATAGACTTCAGGCGGTCCCCCTACGAGCAGTACTTC.

The rearrangement links TRBV20-1 to TRBJ2-7; D is uncertain. Trimming took off 3 bases at V and 6 bases at J, with 9 bases between the two ends. CDR3 size: 11 residues. Germline assignment: CDR1 DFQATT and CDR2 SNEGSKA (reference sequence). CDR3 sequence (DNA): TGCAGTGCTAGTTCCAGCCCCGAGCAGTACTTC. Protein sequence: CSASSSPEQYF.

The chain is built from TRBV5-4 and TRBJ1-2; TRBD1 matches at 7 bases. Trimming removed 3 bases from V and 0 bases from J; junction bases left unmatched: 8. The CDR3 is made up of 16 amino acids. Germline-derived CDR1 and CDR2 are SGHNT and YYREEE (reference sequence). The CDR3 nucleotides read TGTGCCAGCAGCTCCCGCGCCGGGACAGCTAACTATGGCTACACCTTC. Its protein product is CASSSRAGTANYGYTF.

Comment on this clone: The junction differs from germline at one of its ends, possibly a read error. J is TRBJ1-5 and V is TRBV29-1, with D uncertain. Looked up from germline, CDR1 is SQVTM and CDR2 is ANQGSEA. This CDR3 comprises 13 residues. In nucleotides, the CDR3 is TGCGGCGTAGGCAGAGATAGCAATCAGCCCCAGCATTTT. Translation: CGVGRDSNQPQHF. Full variable domain (outside the CDR3, taken from reference TRBV29-1 and TRBJ1-5): SAVISQKPSRDICQRGTSLTIQCQVDSQVTMMFWYRQQPGQSLTLIATANQGSEATYESGFVIDKFPISRPNLTFSTLTVSNMSPEDSSIYLCGVGRDSNQPQHFGDGTRLSIL.

The chain recombines TRBV7-9 with TRBJ1-2, with 7 bases matching TRBD1. CDR3 size: 14 residues. V was pared by 4 bases and J by 3 bases, with 5 bases of the junction left unmatched. Germline V CDR1 and CDR2: SEHNR, FQNEAQ (reference sequence). CDR3 protein: CASSSRQGHYGYTF. Here the CDR3 DNA reads TGTGCCAGCAGCTCAAGACAGGGCCACTATGGCTACACCTTC. Full variable domain (rest looked up from reference TRBV7-9 and TRBJ1-2): DTGVSQNPRHKITKRGQNVTFRCDPISEHNRLYWYRQTLGQGPEFLTYFQNEAQLEKSRLLSDRFSAERPKGSFSTLEIQRTEQGDSAMYLCASSSRQGHYGYTFGSGTRLTVV.

In this sample, this clone turned up once. V is TRBV6-5 and J is TRBJ1-1; no definite D call. Germline V CDR1 and CDR2: MNHEY, SVGAGI. V dropped 0 bases and J dropped 4 bases, with 9 bases sitting between them. CDR3 size: 14 residues. Written as DNA, the CDR3 is TGTGCCAGCAGTTACTCAAGGTATGGCACTGAAGCTTTCTTT. Translating gives CASSYSRYGTEAFF.

The chain recombines TRBV6-6 with TRBJ1-5; TRBD1 agrees at 8 bases. The CDR3 has 15 residues. The V segment lost 2 bases and the J segment 6 bases; nucleotides outside the gene matches: 6. Per the germline V gene, CDR1 is MNHNY and CDR2 is SVGAGI (reference sequence). CDR3 DNA sequence: TGTGCCAGCAGTTACAGTCAGGGGGCGGCTCAGCCCCAGCATTTT. Translating it yields CASSYSQGAAQPQHF.

The chain links TRBV9 to TRBJ1-2; D is unresolved. CDR1 is SGDLS and CDR2 is YYNGEE in the germline V gene. The CDR3 is made up of 11 amino acids. The V end was cut by 7 bases, the J end by 8 bases, with 12 bases between. CDR3 nucleotides: TGTGCCAGCGCCCGGGGATTGGGCTACACCTTC. Protein: CASARGLGYTF.

The chain couples TRBV9 to TRBJ2-3; 8 bases are a match to TRBD2. CDR1 and CDR2 (germline): SGDLS, YYNGEE. V was clipped by 3 bases and J by 2 bases; unmatched bases: 5. CDR3 length: 15 residues. In DNA, the CDR3 is TGTGCCAGCAGCGGACCGGGACTAGACACAGATACGCAGTATTTT. Amino acids: CASSGPGLDTDTQYF.

The rearrangement joins TRBV11-2 to TRBJ2-3; 11 positions agree with TRBD2. Per germline, CDR1 SGHAT and CDR2 FQNNGV. J was trimmed by 4 bases and V by 2 bases; bases with no gene match: 8. The CDR3 runs 17 residues. CDR3 sequence (DNA): TGTGCCAGCAGCTTATTGGGGCTAGCGGGAGGTCCAGATACGCAGTATTTT. It translates to CASSLLGLAGGPDTQYF.

CDR3 residues: CASSSSPSGKNQPQHF. The CDR3 nucleotides read TGTGCCAGCAGTTCTAGCCCCTCAGGGAAAAATCAGCCCCAGCATTTT. The genes are TRBV6-5 and TRBJ1-5, with D perhaps TRBD1 (5 bases). Per germline, CDR1 MNHEY and CDR2 SVGAGI. The germline V and J ends were trimmed by 4 bases and 4 bases, with 17 bases remaining between them. CDR3 length: 16 residues.

This clone occurred once. The chain employs TRBV27 and TRBJ1-1; D is undetermined. V was shortened by 3 bases and J by 1 base, with 12 bases between the two germline ends. The CDR3 is 15 amino acids. CDR1 and CDR2 (germline): MNHEY, SMNVEV (reference sequence). In nucleotides, the CDR3 is TGTGCCAGCAGTTTTTATGGGCGGCGGAACACTGAAGCTTTCTTT. It specifies CASSFYGRRNTEAFF.

The sample holds one count of this clone. The J gene is TRBJ2-7, the V gene TRBV5-1; 7 nucleotides align to TRBD2. With V trimmed by 0 bases and J by 0 bases, 3 bases remained unmatched. Germline CDR1 and CDR2: SGHRS and YFSETQ. The CDR3 is 15 amino acids. In DNA form, the CDR3 reads TGCGCCAGCAGCTTGGAAGCGGGAAGCTCCTACGAGCAGTACTTC. Translating it yields CASSLEAGSSYEQYF.

The count of this clone is one. The chain uses TRBV6-4 and TRBJ2-2, with unresolved D. This CDR3 is 14 amino acids long. Germline-derived CDR1 and CDR2 are MRHNA and SNTAGT. The V end was cut by 4 bases, the J end by 3 bases, with 9 bases between. The DNA of the CDR3 is TGTGCCAGCAGTGTTACTACTGACACCGGGGAGCTGTTTTTT. Residues: CASSVTTDTGELFF.

The chain recombines TRBV5-8 with TRBJ1-2; no clear D. The CDR3 runs to 15 residues. From germline, CDR1 is SGHTS and CDR2 YDEGEE. Trimming took 1 base from V and 4 from J, leaving 14 bases between them. The DNA for the CDR3 is TGTGCCAGCAGCTTGTCTCAGACCGCTTTCTATGGCTACACCTTC. Translated: CASSLSQTAFYGYTF.

The rearrangement uses TRBV2 and TRBJ1-6, with D tentatively TRBD1 (6 bases). Germline CDR1 reads SNHLY; CDR2 reads FYNNEI. This CDR3 spans 14 amino acids. Trimming shortened V by 6 bases and J by 4 bases, and 10 bases separated the two germline ends. CDR3 nucleotide sequence: TGTGCCAGCAGAATCAGGGGATATAATTCACCCCTCCACTTT. Translated, it gives CASRIRGYNSPLHF.

This clone occurred a few times. The rearrangement uses TRBV19 and TRBJ2-1; D perhaps matches TRBD1 (6 bases). The CDR3 extends over 13 amino acids. Trimming removed 3 bases at V and 8 bases at J, with 11 bases between. From germline, CDR1 is LNHDA and CDR2 SQIVND (reference sequence). The DNA for the CDR3 is TGTGCCAGTAGTATTCGCAGGGGCGATGAGCAGTTCTTC. It yields the protein CASSIRRGDEQFF.

The rearrangement links TRBV6-5 to TRBJ2-6; unclear D gene. V lost 6 bases, J lost 4 bases, and 13 bases lay in between. Germline V gene lookup returns CDR1 MNHEY and CDR2 SVGAGI. The length of the CDR3 is 15 residues. In DNA, the CDR3 is TGTGCCAGCAGCCGCGACCTAGAGGGGGCCAACGTCCTGACTTTC. It codes for CASSRDLEGANVLTF.

The chain has TRBV28 and TRBJ2-1, with 10 bases matching TRBD1. The CDR3 loop spans 14 amino acids. Per germline, CDR1 MDHEN and CDR2 SYDVKM. The V gene end was trimmed by 6 bases and the J gene end by 4 bases; junction bases not matched to a gene: 3. The chain's CDR3 is CASRTGGSYNEQFF. DNA for the CDR3: TGTGCCAGCAGGACAGGGGGCAGTTACAATGAGCAGTTCTTC.

This chain connects TRBV30 to TRBJ1-3; no definite D call. Per germline, CDR1 GTSNPN and CDR2 SVGIG (reference sequence). The CDR3 is made up of 15 amino acids. V was pared by 2 bases and J by 0 bases, with 11 bases between. CDR3 in amino acids: CAWSPDFSSGNTIYF. CDR3 bases: TGTGCCTGGAGTCCCGACTTTTCCTCTGGAAACACCATATATTTT. Full variable domain (outside the CDR3, taken from reference TRBV30 and TRBJ1-3): SQTIHQWPATLVQPVGSPLSLECTVEGTSNPNLYWYRQAAGRGLQLLFYSVGIGQISSEVPQNLSASRPQDRQFILSSKKLLLSDSGFYLCAWSPDFSSGNTIYFGEGSWLTVV.